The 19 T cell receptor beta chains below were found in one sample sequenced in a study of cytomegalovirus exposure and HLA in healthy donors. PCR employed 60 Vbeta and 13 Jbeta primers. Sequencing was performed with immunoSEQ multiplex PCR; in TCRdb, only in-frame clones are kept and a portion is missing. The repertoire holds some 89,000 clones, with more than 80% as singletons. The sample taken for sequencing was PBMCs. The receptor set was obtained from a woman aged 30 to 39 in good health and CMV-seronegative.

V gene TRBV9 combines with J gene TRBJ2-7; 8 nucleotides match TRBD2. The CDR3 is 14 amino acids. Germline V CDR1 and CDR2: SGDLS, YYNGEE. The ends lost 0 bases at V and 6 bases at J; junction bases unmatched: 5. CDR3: CASSVGSGIFEQYF. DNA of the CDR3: TGTGCCAGCAGCGTAGGTAGCGGGATCTTCGAGCAGTACTTC.

This chain's CDR3 is CASSLDRPGTGNEKLFF. The CDR3 region has the DNA TGTGCCAGCAGCTTGGACCGCCCCGGGACTGGTAATGAAAAACTGTTTTTT. J is TRBJ1-4 and V is TRBV7-2, with TRBD1 as a possible D gene (5 bases). Trimming cost V 3 bases and J 4 bases, with 18 bases left between them. This CDR3 comprises 17 residues. Germline V gene sequence: CDR1 SGHTA, CDR2 FQGNSA.

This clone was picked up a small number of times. CDR3 residues: CASSGQVGSYEQYF. For the CDR3, the DNA is TGTGCCAGCAGCGGACAGGTAGGCTCCTACGAGCAGTACTTC. The V gene is TRBV9, the J gene TRBJ2-7, with TRBD1 as a possible D gene (6 bases). The CDR3 runs 14 residues. Between the trimmed V and J ends, which lost 3 bases and 0 bases, there was a span of 10 bases. Germline V gene lookup returns CDR1 SGDLS and CDR2 YYNGEE.

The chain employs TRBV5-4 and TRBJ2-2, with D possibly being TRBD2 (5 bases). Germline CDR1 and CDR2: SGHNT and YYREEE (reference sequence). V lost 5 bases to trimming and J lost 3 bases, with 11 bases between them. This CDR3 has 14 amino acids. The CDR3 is CASRRERDTGELFF. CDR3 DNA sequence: TGTGCCAGCAGGAGGGAGAGGGACACCGGGGAGCTGTTTTTT.

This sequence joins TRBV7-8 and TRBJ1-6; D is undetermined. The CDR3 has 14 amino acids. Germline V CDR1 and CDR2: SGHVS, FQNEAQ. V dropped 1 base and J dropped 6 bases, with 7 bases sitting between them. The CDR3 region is CASSLVQVNSPLHF. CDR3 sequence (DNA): TGTGCCAGCAGCTTAGTTCAGGTTAATTCACCCCTCCACTTT.

The CDR3, as DNA: TGTGCCAGCAGTGACTCGTGGGGAGGCGGCTACACCTTC. Encoded protein: CASSDSWGGGYTF. V gene TRBV6-4 combines with J gene TRBJ1-2; unclear D gene. The V end was cut by 0 bases, the J end by 8 bases, with 10 bases between. The germline V gene encodes CDR1 MRHNA and CDR2 SNTAGT. The CDR3 length is 13 residues.

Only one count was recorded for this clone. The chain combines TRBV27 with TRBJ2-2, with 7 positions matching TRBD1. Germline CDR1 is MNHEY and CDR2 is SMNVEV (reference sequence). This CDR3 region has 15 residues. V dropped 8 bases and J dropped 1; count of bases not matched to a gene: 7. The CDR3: CASAEQGVNTGELFF. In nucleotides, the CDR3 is TGTGCCAGCGCCGAGCAGGGGGTGAACACCGGGGAGCTGTTTTTT.

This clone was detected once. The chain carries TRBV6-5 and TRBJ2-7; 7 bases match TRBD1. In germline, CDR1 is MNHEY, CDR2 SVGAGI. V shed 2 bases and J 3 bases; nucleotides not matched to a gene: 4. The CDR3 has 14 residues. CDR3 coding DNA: TGTGCCAGCAGTTACATGGACAGGCACTACGAGCAGTACTTC. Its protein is CASSYMDRHYEQYF.

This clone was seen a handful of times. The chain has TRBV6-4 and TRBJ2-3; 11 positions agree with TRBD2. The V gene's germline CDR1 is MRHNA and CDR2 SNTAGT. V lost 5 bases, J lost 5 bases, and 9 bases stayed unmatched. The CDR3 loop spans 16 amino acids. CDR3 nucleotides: TGTGCCAGCAGTAGCGATGGGACTAGCGGAGGAGATACGCAGTATTTT. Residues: CASSSDGTSGGDTQYF.

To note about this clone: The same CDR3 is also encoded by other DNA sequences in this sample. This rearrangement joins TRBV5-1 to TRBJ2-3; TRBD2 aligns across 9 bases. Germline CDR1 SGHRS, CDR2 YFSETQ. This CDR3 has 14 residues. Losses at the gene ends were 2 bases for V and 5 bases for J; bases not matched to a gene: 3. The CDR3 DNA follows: TGCGCCAGCAGCTTTGGCGGGAGGGGAGATACGCAGTATTTT. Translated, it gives CASSFGGRGDTQYF.

The CDR3 sequence is CASREQGASRGEQFF. CDR3 bases: TGTGCCAGTAGGGAACAGGGGGCATCCAGGGGTGAGCAGTTCTTC. This sequence joins TRBV19 and TRBJ2-1; TRBD1 agrees at 9 bases. The CDR3 spans 15 residues. Germline CDR1 LNHDA, CDR2 SQIVND (reference sequence). Trimming at V came to 6 bases and at J to 9 bases, leaving 12 bases not matched to a gene.

CDR3 amino acids: CASSDVRGNEQFF. The CDR3 bases are TGTGCCAGCAGTGATGTGAGAGGTAATGAGCAGTTCTTC. This rearrangement joins TRBV6-4 to TRBJ2-1; D is unclear. The V end was cut by 3 bases, the J end by 7 bases, with 10 bases between. This CDR3 comprises 13 residues. CDR1 is MRHNA and CDR2 is SNTAGT in the germline V gene.

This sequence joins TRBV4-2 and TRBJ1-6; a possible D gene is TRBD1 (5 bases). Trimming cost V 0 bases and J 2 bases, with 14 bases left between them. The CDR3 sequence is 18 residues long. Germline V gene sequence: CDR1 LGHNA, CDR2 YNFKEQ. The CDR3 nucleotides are TGTGCCAGCAGCCAAGACGACAGAGGCTTCCCCTATAATTCACCCCTCCACTTT. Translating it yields CASSQDDRGFPYNSPLHF.

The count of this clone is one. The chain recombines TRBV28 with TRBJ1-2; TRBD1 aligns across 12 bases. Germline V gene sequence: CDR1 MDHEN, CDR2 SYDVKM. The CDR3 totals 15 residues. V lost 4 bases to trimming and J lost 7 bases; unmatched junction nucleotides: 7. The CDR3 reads CASSSRGQGAVGYTF. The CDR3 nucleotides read TGTGCCAGCAGTTCTAGGGGACAGGGGGCGGTTGGCTACACCTTC.

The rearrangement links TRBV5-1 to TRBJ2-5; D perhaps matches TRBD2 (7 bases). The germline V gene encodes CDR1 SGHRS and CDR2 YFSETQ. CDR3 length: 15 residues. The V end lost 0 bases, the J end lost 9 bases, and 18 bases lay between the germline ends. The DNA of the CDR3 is TGCGCCAGCAGCTTGGCGAGGGGGGGCTTGGAGGCCCAGTACTTC. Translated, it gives CASSLARGGLEAQYF.

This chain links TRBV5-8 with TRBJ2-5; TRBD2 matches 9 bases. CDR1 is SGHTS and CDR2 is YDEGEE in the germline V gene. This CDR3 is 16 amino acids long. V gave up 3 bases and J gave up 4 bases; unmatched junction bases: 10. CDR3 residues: CASSWRSGSGLETQYF. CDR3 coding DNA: TGTGCCAGCAGCTGGCGTAGCGGGAGCGGGCTAGAGACCCAGTACTTC.

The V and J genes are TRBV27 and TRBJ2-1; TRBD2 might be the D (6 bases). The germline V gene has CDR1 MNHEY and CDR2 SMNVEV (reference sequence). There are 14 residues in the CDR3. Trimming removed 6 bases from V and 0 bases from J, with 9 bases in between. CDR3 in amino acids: CASSLSGSYNEQFF. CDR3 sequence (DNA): TGTGCCAGCAGCCTTAGCGGCTCCTACAATGAGCAGTTCTTC.

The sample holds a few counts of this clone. In DNA, the CDR3 is TGCGCCAGCAGCCAAGATTCGGGACAGCCCTACGAGCAGTACTTC. It translates to CASSQDSGQPYEQYF. This chain joins TRBV4-3 and TRBJ2-7; 7 bases agree with TRBD1. The V gene's germline CDR1 is LGHNA and CDR2 YSLEER. V dropped 0 bases and J dropped 2; count of bases not matched to a gene: 4. The CDR3 contains 15 residues.

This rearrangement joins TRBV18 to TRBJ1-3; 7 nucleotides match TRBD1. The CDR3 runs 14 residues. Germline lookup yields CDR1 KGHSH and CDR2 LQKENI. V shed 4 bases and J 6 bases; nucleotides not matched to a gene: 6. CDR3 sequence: CASSLQGTANTIYF. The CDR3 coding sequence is TGTGCCAGCTCACTACAGGGGACGGCAAACACCATATATTTT.